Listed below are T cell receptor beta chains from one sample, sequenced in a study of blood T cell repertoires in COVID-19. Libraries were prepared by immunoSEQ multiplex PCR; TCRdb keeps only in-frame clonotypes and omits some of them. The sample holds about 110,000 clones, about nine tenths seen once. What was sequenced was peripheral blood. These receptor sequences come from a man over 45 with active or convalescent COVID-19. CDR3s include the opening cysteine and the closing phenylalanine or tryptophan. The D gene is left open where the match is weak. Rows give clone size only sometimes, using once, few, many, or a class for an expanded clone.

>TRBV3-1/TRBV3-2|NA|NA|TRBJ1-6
TGTGCCAGCAGCCAAGACGCGCAGGGATGGAATTCACCCCTCCACTTT
CASSQDAQGWNSPLHF
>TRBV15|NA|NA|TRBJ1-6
TGTGCCACCAGCAGAGAAGGGGCGGGGGGGCGTAGGTCACCCCTCCACTTT
CATSREGAGGRRSPLHF
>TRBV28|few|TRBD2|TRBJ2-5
TGTGCCAGCAGTTTATGGCGGGAGGTGGGAGAGACCCAGTACTTC
CASSLWREVGETQYF
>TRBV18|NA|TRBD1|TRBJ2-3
TGTGCCAGCTCCACGACAGGGGGCGGGGATACGCAGTATTTT
CASSTTGGGDTQYF
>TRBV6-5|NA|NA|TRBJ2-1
TGTGCCAGCAGCTACGACAGAGACTCCTACAATGAGCAGTTCTTC
CASSYDRDSYNEQFF
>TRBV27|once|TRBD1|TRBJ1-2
TGTGCCAGCAGTTCACAGGGGCCTCCCAACTATGGCTACACCTTC
CASSSQGPPNYGYTF
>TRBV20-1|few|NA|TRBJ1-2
TGCAGTGCTACCAGACTGGATGGCTACACCTTC
CSATRLDGYTF
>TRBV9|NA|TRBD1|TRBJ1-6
TGTGCCAGCAGCCTGAGAGCCGGGACAGGGACGGGGTCACCCCTCCACTTT
CASSLRAGTGTGSPLHF
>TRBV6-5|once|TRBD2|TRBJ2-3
TGTGCCAGCAGTTACTATAGCGGGAGCCCAGATACGCAGTATTTT
CASSYYSGSPDTQYF
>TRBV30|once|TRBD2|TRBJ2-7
TGTGCCTGGAGTAGGACTAGCGTTATCGGAGAGCAGTACTTC
CAWSRTSVIGEQYF
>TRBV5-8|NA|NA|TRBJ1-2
TGTGCCAGCAGCTTCGCCAGCGTTACGGATGGCTACACCTTC
CASSFASVTDGYTF
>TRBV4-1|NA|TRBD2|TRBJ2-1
TGCGCCAGCAGCCGCGGGACTAGCGGGAGAGCGTATGAGCAGTTCTTC
CASSRGTSGRAYEQFF
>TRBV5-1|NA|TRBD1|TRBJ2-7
TGCGCCAGCAGCTTAGGCGGGACAGGGGGCGCCGGGGGCGAGCAGTACTTC
CASSLGGTGGAGGEQYF
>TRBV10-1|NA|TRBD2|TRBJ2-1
TGCGCCAGCAGTGAATCGTGGGTAGCGGGAACGCGGTACAATGAGCAGTTCTTC
CASSESWVAGTRYNEQFF
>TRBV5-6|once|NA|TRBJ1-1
TGTGCCAGCAGCCCCGCCGGGCAGGGGAACACTGAAGCTTTCTTT
CASSPAGQGNTEAFF
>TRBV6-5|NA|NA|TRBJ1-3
TGTGCCAGCAGCCGGGGGGAGCCTGGAAACACCATATATTTT
CASSRGEPGNTIYF